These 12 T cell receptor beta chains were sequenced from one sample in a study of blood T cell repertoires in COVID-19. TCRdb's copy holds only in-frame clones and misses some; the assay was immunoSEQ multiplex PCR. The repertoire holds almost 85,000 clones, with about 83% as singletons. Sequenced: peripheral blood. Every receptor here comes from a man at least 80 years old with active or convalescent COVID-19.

The DNA for the CDR3 is TGCAGCGTTAAACCCTCCAGCGGGTACTACAATGAGCAGTTCTTC. Amino acids: CSVKPSSGYYNEQFF. The V call is TRBV29-1, the J call TRBJ2-1, with D perhaps TRBD2 (6 bases). Trimming took off 5 bases at V and 3 bases at J, with 17 bases between the two ends. The CDR3 is 15 residues long. Germline V lookup: CDR1 SQVTM, CDR2 ANQGSEA.

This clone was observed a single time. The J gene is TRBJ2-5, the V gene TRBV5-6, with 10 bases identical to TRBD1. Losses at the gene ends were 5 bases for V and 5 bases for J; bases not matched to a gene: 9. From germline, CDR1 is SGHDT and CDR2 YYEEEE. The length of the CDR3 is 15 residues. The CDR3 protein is CASSKTGGKLETQYF. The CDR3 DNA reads TGTGCCAGCAGTAAGACAGGGGGCAAGTTGGAGACCCAGTACTTC.

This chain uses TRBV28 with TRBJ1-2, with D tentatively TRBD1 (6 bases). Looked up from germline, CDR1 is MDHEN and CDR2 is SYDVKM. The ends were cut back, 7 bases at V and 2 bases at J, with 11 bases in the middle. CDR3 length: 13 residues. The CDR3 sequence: CASTGGGNYGYTF. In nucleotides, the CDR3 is TGTGCCAGCACGGGGGGCGGAAACTATGGCTACACCTTC.

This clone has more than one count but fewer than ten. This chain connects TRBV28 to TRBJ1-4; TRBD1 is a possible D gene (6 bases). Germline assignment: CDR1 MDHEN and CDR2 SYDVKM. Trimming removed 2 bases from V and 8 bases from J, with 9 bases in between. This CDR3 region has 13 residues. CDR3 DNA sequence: TGTGCCAGCAGTTTAACAGGGACCGAAAAACTGTTTTTT. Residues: CASSLTGTEKLFF. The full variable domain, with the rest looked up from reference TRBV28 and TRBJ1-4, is DVKVTQSSRYLVKRTGEKVFLECVQDMDHENMFWYRQDPGLGLRLIYFSYDVKMKEKGDIPEGYSVSREKKERFSLILESASTNQTSMYLCASSLTGTEKLFFGSGTQLSVL.

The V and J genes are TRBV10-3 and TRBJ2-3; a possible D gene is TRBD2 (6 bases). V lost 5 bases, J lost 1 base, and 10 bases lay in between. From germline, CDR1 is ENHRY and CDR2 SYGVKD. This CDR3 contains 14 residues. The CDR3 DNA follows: TGTGCCATCAGTTCGGGGGAGGGCACAGATACGCAGTATTTT. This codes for CAISSGEGTDTQYF.

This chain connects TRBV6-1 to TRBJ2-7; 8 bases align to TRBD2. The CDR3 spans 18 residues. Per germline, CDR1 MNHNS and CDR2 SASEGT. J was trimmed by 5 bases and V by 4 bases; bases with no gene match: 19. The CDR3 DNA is TGTGCCAGCAGTGTCACCGGGGGGGCAGATGCTCCCCGACACGAGCAGTACTTC. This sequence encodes CASSVTGGADAPRHEQYF.

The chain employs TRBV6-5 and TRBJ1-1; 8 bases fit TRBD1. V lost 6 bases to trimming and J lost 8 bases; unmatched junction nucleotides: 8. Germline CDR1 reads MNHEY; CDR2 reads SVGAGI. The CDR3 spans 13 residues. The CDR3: CASSRDRGLEAFF. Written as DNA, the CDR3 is TGTGCCAGCAGCCGCGACAGGGGCCTAGAAGCTTTCTTT.

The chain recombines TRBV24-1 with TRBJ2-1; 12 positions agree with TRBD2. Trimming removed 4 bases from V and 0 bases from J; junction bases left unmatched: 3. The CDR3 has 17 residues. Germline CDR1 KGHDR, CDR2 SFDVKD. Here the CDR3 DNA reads TGTGCCACCAGTGACCCGACTAGCGGGGGCTCCTACAATGAGCAGTTCTTC. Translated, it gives CATSDPTSGGSYNEQFF.

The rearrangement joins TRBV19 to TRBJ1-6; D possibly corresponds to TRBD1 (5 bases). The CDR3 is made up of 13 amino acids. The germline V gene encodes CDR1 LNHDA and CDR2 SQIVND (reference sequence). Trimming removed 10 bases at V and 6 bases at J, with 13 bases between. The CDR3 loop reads CATGTDFNSPLHF. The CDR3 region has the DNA TGTGCCACTGGGACTGATTTTAATTCACCCCTCCACTTT.

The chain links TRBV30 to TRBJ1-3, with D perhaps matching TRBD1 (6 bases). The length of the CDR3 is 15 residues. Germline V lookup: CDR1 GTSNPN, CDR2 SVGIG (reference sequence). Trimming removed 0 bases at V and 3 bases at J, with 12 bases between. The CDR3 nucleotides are TGTGCCTGGAGTGTCAGACAGGCGGGTGGAAACACCATATATTTT. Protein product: CAWSVRQAGGNTIYF.

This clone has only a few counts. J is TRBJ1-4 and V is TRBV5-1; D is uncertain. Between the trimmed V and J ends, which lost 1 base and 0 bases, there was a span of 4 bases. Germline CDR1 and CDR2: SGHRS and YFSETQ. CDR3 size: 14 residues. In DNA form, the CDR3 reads TGCGCCAGCAGCTTGACAGCAACTAATGAAAAACTGTTTTTT. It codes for CASSLTATNEKLFF.

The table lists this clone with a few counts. The CDR3 loop is CASSQETGTGREKLFF. The CDR3, as DNA: TGCGCCAGCAGCCAAGAGACCGGGACAGGGCGTGAAAAACTGTTTTTT. The gene calls are TRBV4-3 and TRBJ1-4, with 9 positions matching TRBD1. The junction had 6 bases not matched to a gene; V was cut back by 0 bases and J by 7 bases. This CDR3 has 16 amino acids. Germline V gene sequence: CDR1 LGHNA, CDR2 YSLEER.